Listed below are T cell receptor beta chains from one sample, sequenced in a study of Graves' ophthalmopathy and Graves' hyperthyroidism. TCRdb re-analysed the multiplex PCR reads in MiXCR, keeping a single row per CDR3 protein. The sample yields 170,000 or so distinct CDR3 sequences, approximately 40% seen once. Source material: peripheral blood. Source of these receptors: a woman between 35 and 50 years old with Graves' ophthalmopathy. The CDR3 runs from the conserved cysteine through the conserved F or W. Each record gives: J gene, V gene, D gene, CDR3 protein. A D gene is named only where the DNA matches it firmly.

j_gene: TRBJ1-2
v_gene: TRBV20-1
d_gene: NA
CDR3aa: CSANEGGARDYGYTF

j_gene: TRBJ2-5
v_gene: TRBV24-1
d_gene: TRBD2
CDR3aa: CATSDSSGTTAGETQYF

j_gene: TRBJ2-7
v_gene: TRBV6-2/TRBV6-3
d_gene: TRBD2
CDR3aa: CASSGKRLAGGGEQYF

j_gene: TRBJ1-2
v_gene: TRBV6-2/TRBV6-3
d_gene: NA
CDR3aa: CASRGTLASNYGYTF

j_gene: TRBJ2-7
v_gene: TRBV6-5
d_gene: TRBD1
CDR3aa: CASSNRQGQQYEQYF

j_gene: TRBJ1-2
v_gene: TRBV28
d_gene: NA
CDR3aa: CASNLGGRTNYGYTF

j_gene: TRBJ2-7
v_gene: TRBV28
d_gene: NA
CDR3aa: CASSLGGTGLEQYF

j_gene: TRBJ1-2
v_gene: TRBV30
d_gene: NA
CDR3aa: CAWSGTAMGYGYTF

j_gene: TRBJ1-1
v_gene: TRBV2
d_gene: NA
CDR3aa: CASSDGVNTEAFF

j_gene: TRBJ1-3
v_gene: TRBV7-2
d_gene: NA
CDR3aa: CASSLGMDTIYF

j_gene: TRBJ2-7
v_gene: TRBV28
d_gene: NA
CDR3aa: CASNSFGRSSYEQYF

j_gene: TRBJ2-7
v_gene: TRBV2
d_gene: TRBD1
CDR3aa: CASSDPTGTGNYEQYF

j_gene: TRBJ2-7
v_gene: TRBV11-3
d_gene: NA
CDR3aa: CASSLETGTYEQYF

j_gene: TRBJ2-7
v_gene: TRBV6-7
d_gene: NA
CDR3aa: CASSRDASYEQYF

j_gene: TRBJ2-5
v_gene: TRBV6-2/TRBV6-3
d_gene: TRBD1
CDR3aa: CASWTGAYQETQYF

j_gene: TRBJ2-7
v_gene: TRBV6-5
d_gene: TRBD1
CDR3aa: CASTTGYEQYF

j_gene: TRBJ2-7
v_gene: TRBV6-2/TRBV6-3
d_gene: TRBD2
CDR3aa: CASSYSAGLAGVSYEQYF

j_gene: TRBJ2-2
v_gene: TRBV12-3/TRBV12-4
d_gene: NA
CDR3aa: CASRGLINTGELFF

j_gene: TRBJ2-5
v_gene: TRBV20-1
d_gene: TRBD1
CDR3aa: CSAGRTGGETQYF

j_gene: TRBJ2-5
v_gene: TRBV6-1
d_gene: TRBD2
CDR3aa: CASSGIAGETQYF

j_gene: TRBJ1-6
v_gene: TRBV12-3/TRBV12-4
d_gene: NA
CDR3aa: CASTDRGRGSPLHF

j_gene: TRBJ1-5
v_gene: TRBV19
d_gene: NA
CDR3aa: CASSKPAYSNQPQHF

j_gene: TRBJ1-2
v_gene: TRBV15
d_gene: NA
CDR3aa: CATSRDLGSGYTF

j_gene: TRBJ1-3
v_gene: TRBV5-1
d_gene: NA
CDR3aa: CASSLSGVEAGNTIYF

j_gene: TRBJ2-7
v_gene: TRBV2
d_gene: NA
CDR3aa: CASGDGGYEQYF

j_gene: TRBJ2-2
v_gene: TRBV2
d_gene: TRBD2
CDR3aa: CAGRLAENTGELFF

j_gene: TRBJ2-4
v_gene: TRBV19
d_gene: NA
CDR3aa: CASSRGRGYIQYF

j_gene: TRBJ2-7
v_gene: TRBV6-1
d_gene: NA
CDR3aa: CASSVRHSVDYEQYF

j_gene: TRBJ2-7
v_gene: TRBV6-1
d_gene: TRBD1
CDR3aa: CASSEEGARGRDEQYF

j_gene: TRBJ1-5
v_gene: TRBV10-3
d_gene: TRBD1
CDR3aa: CAISEPDRGGQPQHF

j_gene: TRBJ2-5
v_gene: TRBV6-5
d_gene: NA
CDR3aa: CASSSLRQAPETQYF

j_gene: TRBJ1-6
v_gene: TRBV19
d_gene: NA
CDR3aa: CASSKDRNHSPLHF

j_gene: TRBJ2-7
v_gene: TRBV2
d_gene: TRBD1
CDR3aa: CASRGGAGGSYEQYF

j_gene: TRBJ1-6
v_gene: TRBV12-3/TRBV12-4
d_gene: NA
CDR3aa: CASRQGFDNSPLHF

j_gene: TRBJ1-1
v_gene: TRBV5-1
d_gene: TRBD1
CDR3aa: CASRTGGANTEAFF

j_gene: TRBJ1-1
v_gene: TRBV4-1
d_gene: TRBD1
CDR3aa: CASSQRQGTEAFF

j_gene: TRBJ2-5
v_gene: TRBV27
d_gene: NA
CDR3aa: CASSFQGSVSSGETQYF

j_gene: TRBJ2-2
v_gene: TRBV7-6
d_gene: NA
CDR3aa: CASSFLASPGQATGELFF

j_gene: TRBJ1-6
v_gene: TRBV28
d_gene: NA
CDR3aa: CASSKGWGQGGHF

j_gene: TRBJ2-7
v_gene: TRBV12-3/TRBV12-4
d_gene: TRBD2
CDR3aa: CASSFSLAVPYEQYF

j_gene: TRBJ2-7
v_gene: TRBV5-1
d_gene: TRBD1
CDR3aa: CASTPGGQITYEQYF